Listed here is a single T cell receptor beta chain. Its antigen is still unknown. Since a much larger clone is just one base distant, this may be a read error. These data come from a study of blood T cells in healthy people across ages. Study results and caveats: Not knowing donor CMV status may have confounded expanded clonotype changes.

Next came a second PCR, run for roughly 7 to 12 cycles, which used a sample-barcoded 5' primer along with a J-beta primer mix. Every molecule of cDNA carried a tag from a template-switch adaptor with 12 random nucleotides. Each CDR3 protein is one row after TCRdb ran MiXCR on the 5' RACE reads. The repertoire holds hundreds of thousands of distinct CDR3 sequences, with about 30% as singletons. Samples each had at least 5 micrograms of total RNA extracted. This clonotype was sampled from a woman of 80 years or more in good health. Sequences were obtained from blood.

The chain's CDR3 is CASSLVIGLADYQETQYF. DNA of the CDR3: TGTGCCAGCAGTTTAGTGATTGGACTAGCGGACTACCAAGAGACCCAGTACTTC. The chain employs TRBV12-3 or TRBV12-4 and TRBJ2-5; 10 bases are a match to TRBD2. CDR3 size: 18 residues. J was trimmed by 0 bases and V by 1 base; bases with no gene match: 8.